What follows are 9 T cell receptor beta chains derived from one specimen sequenced in a study of blood T cell repertoires in COVID-19. The assay was immunoSEQ multiplex PCR, and TCRdb's table has in-frame clones only and misses some. The data contain more than 150,000 clones, about 90% of them singletons. The sequenced material came from PBMCs or T cells enriched from blood (not recorded which). Receptor source: a woman between 50 and 59 years old who had recovered from COVID-19.

This clone was picked up one time. The genes are TRBV20-1 and TRBJ2-1; unclear D gene. In germline, CDR1 is DFQATT, CDR2 SNEGSKA (reference sequence). Trimming removed 3 bases from V and 6 bases from J, with 15 bases in between. The CDR3 is 14 amino acids. CDR3 in DNA: TGCAGTGCTAGTGACCGGCGGAACATCAATGAGCAGTTCTTC. Translated, it gives CSASDRRNINEQFF.

This sequence joins TRBV5-1 and TRBJ1-6; 7 positions agree with TRBD1. Trimming removed 4 bases from V and 6 bases from J; junction bases left unmatched: 10. The germline V gene has CDR1 SGHRS and CDR2 YFSETQ. There are 16 residues in the CDR3. In nucleotides, the CDR3 is TGCGCCAGCAGCCACACGGACAGGTCAAGTAATTCACCCCTCCACTTT. It specifies CASSHTDRSSNSPLHF.

This clone was recorded once. The chain couples TRBV9 to TRBJ2-2, with 11 bases fitting TRBD1. The CDR3 is 19 residues long. V gave up 1 base and J gave up 5 bases; unmatched junction bases: 13. Germline values: CDR1 SGDLS, CDR2 YYNGEE. The chain's CDR3 is CASSVKVPGQGVGTGELFF. CDR3 sequence (DNA): TGTGCCAGCAGCGTAAAAGTCCCGGGACAGGGGGTAGGAACCGGGGAGCTGTTTTTT. Filled out from reference TRBV9 and TRBJ2-2, the complete variable domain reads DSGVTQTPKHLITATGQRVTLRCSPRSGDLSVYWYQQSLDQGLQFLIQYYNGEERAKGNILERFSAQQFPDLHSELNLSSLELGDSALYFCASSVKVPGQGVGTGELFFGEGSRLTVL.

This clone was seen a single time. The rearrangement uses TRBV6-5 and TRBJ2-7; TRBD1 might be the D (6 bases). CDR3 size: 14 residues. V was trimmed by 5 bases and J by 0 bases, leaving 11 bases between them. Germline assignment: CDR1 MNHEY and CDR2 SVGAGI. CDR3 DNA: TGTGCCAGCAGTCCCAGGGGAACCTCCTACGAGCAGTACTTC. As protein: CASSPRGTSYEQYF.

The rearrangement joins TRBV18 to TRBJ2-3; 9 positions match TRBD1. CDR1 and CDR2 (germline): KGHSH, LQKENI. The CDR3 is made up of 14 amino acids. The junction had 4 bases not matched to a gene; V was cut back by 3 bases and J by 6 bases. CDR3 protein: CASSPRTGVDTQYF. The CDR3 DNA reads TGTGCCAGCTCACCTAGGACAGGGGTTGATACGCAGTATTTT.

The chain carries TRBV6-5 and TRBJ1-5; 9 bases match TRBD1. Germline lookup yields CDR1 MNHEY and CDR2 SVGAGI. The CDR3 length is 15 residues. J was trimmed by 1 base and V by 10 bases; bases with no gene match: 8. This CDR3 reads CATQQGAGSNQPQHF. The CDR3 nucleotides are TGTGCCACCCAACAGGGGGCAGGAAGCAATCAGCCCCAGCATTTT.

CDR3 nucleotides: TGTGCCAGCAGTGACGCTCCACAGGGATCTCTGAACACTGAAGCTTTCTTT. This translates into CASSDAPQGSLNTEAFF. V and J are TRBV25-1 and TRBJ1-1, with D tentatively TRBD1 (6 bases). The CDR3 is 17 residues long. Deletions cut 3 bases from V and 0 bases from J, with 17 bases between. CDR1 and CDR2 from the germline V gene are MGHDK and SYGVNS.

The J gene is TRBJ2-7, the V gene TRBV2; D is possibly TRBD1 (5 bases). V lost 4 bases to trimming and J lost 9 bases, with 10 bases between them. CDR1 SNHLY and CDR2 FYNNEI come from the germline V gene. The CDR3 loop spans 11 amino acids. CDR3 residues: CASSVRAGQYF. CDR3 nucleotide sequence: TGTGCCAGCAGTGTCAGGGCTGGGCAGTACTTC.

The V gene is TRBV28, the J gene TRBJ2-1; 9 positions agree with TRBD2. The junction had 10 bases not matched to a gene; V was cut back by 4 bases and J by 3 bases. Germline-derived CDR1 and CDR2 are MDHEN and SYDVKM. CDR3 length: 17 residues. The DNA of the CDR3 is TGTGCCAGCAGTTCACCTCAGACTAGCGGAGTCTACAATGAGCAGTTCTTC. Amino acids: CASSSPQTSGVYNEQFF.